The T cell receptor beta chain described here comes from a study of blood T cell repertoires in COVID-19. The length of the CDR3 is 14 residues. The J segment lost 9 bases and the V segment lost 2 bases, leaving 4 bases of the junction unmatched. CDR1 and CDR2 from the germline V gene are LGHDT and YNNKEL (reference sequence). This clone was detected only a few times. TCRdb keeps only in-frame clones here, not all; method: immunoSEQ multiplex PCR. The repertoire holds just over 650,000 clones, about 90% seen once, with around 0.3% in the top ten. The chain recombines TRBV3-1 (or the pseudogene TRBV3-2) with TRBJ2-1; 10 bases line up with TRBD2. This TCR came from a woman aged 18-29 years with acute or convalescent COVID-19. Material: peripheral blood. The CDR3 DNA reads TGTGCCAGCAGCCAACTAGCGGGGGAGGGTGAGCAGTTCTTC. It yields the protein CASSQLAGEGEQFF.